The clone carrying this T cell receptor beta chain was seen a handful of times. What it binds is unknown. This record comes from a study of regulatory T cells in long-lasting Graves disease. The sample's time point: newly diagnosed GD, antithyroid drugs for less than 3 months. Following extraction of RNA from PBMCs, that RNA was used to make the TCR library. The CDR3 has 15 residues. The V and J ends lost 1 base and 1 base respectively, with 8 bases between them. Germline V gene sequence: CDR1 SGHVS, CDR2 FQNEAQ. CDR3 regions were amplified by Arm-PCR using iRepertoire HTBI primers to build TCR beta libraries. One entry per CDR3 protein results from TCRdb running MiXCR on the multiplex PCR reads. Of 520,000 or so distinct CDR3 sequences listed, about 12% are singletons. Findings of the study overall: New patients shared around 920 public clonotypes, fewer than the roughly 2,600 shared by persistent patients. Preferential use of TRBV28, TRBJ1-2 and TRBJ2-5 was seen in persistent disease.

These sequences were also reported in another study, on T cells in Graves' hyperthyroidism and ophthalmopathy. That source reports: A first-round RT-PCR of the TCR CDR3 used the HTBI primer set.

The sequence came from a woman between 25 and 40 years old with Graves disease. The sample was peripheral blood mononuclear cells (PBMCs), taken at new diagnosis, from a patient treated with antithyroid drugs. The chain carries TRBV7-8 and TRBJ1-5; the D is unclear. The DNA of the CDR3 is TGTGCCAGCAGCTTAGACGGAGGGAGCAATCAGCCCCAGCATTTT. Its translation: CASSLDGGSNQPQHF.